The 26 T cell receptor beta chains in this list originate from one sample, sequenced in a study of shared clonotypes between healthy human individuals (dated by TCRdb to 2018 to 2021). Library generation was performed with the immunoSEQ multiplex PCR assay. TCRdb mirrors the immuneACCESS table, restricted to in-frame sequences. Some clones are absent from its copies; in checked studies, under half trace to an unresolved V gene, and the reason for the others is unknown. The sample table shows a few million clones, and around 93% are seen once. The ten largest clones capture around 0.4% of the sample. Sequences were obtained from naive CD4+ T cells from PBMCs. In the paper's terms, the cell subset or site label means: CD45RA+ positively selected. These receptors were collected from a man aged 18 to 30 in good health. Some clones in this sample may be carry-over from other donors' samples.

V is TRBV19 and J is TRBJ1-2; possible D gene TRBD1, 5 bases. V lost 5 bases and J 0 bases, leaving 13 bases between the germline ends. The CDR3 length is 15 residues. Germline V gives CDR1 LNHDA, CDR2 SQIVND (reference sequence). This CDR3 reads CASSSPGWTNYGYTF. CDR3 DNA sequence: TGTGCCAGTAGTTCCCCAGGGTGGACTAACTATGGCTACACCTTC.

The chain is built from TRBV10-1 and TRBJ2-2; no firm D call. Between the trimmed V and J ends, which lost 7 bases and 1 base, there was a span of 10 bases. CDR3 length equals 14 residues. CDR1 is WNHNN, CDR2 SYGVQD, per germline (reference sequence). The CDR3 reads CASIWGRNTGELFF. The CDR3 DNA sequence: TGCGCCAGCATTTGGGGAAGGAACACCGGGGAGCTGTTTTTT.

The chain carries TRBV29-1 and TRBJ2-5; tentatively, D is TRBD1 (6 bases). Trimming shortened V by 6 bases and J by 2 bases, and 10 bases separated the two germline ends. CDR3 length: 12 residues. CDR1 is SQVTM and CDR2 is ANQGSEA in the germline V gene. CDR3 protein: CSVTGLQETQYF. CDR3 coding DNA: TGCAGCGTCACAGGGTTACAAGAGACCCAGTACTTC.

The chain has TRBV2 and TRBJ2-1, with D tentatively TRBD1 (6 bases). CDR1 is SNHLY, CDR2 FYNNEI, per germline. The ends were cut back, 6 bases at V and 7 bases at J, with 13 bases in the middle. The CDR3 is 13 amino acids. CDR3 in DNA: TGTGCCAGCAGCACAGGGTTTGGGAATGAGCAGTTCTTC. Translated, it gives CASSTGFGNEQFF.

The chain couples TRBV29-1 to TRBJ2-5; 7 nucleotides align to TRBD2. The J segment lost 4 bases and the V segment lost 6 bases, leaving 26 bases of the junction unmatched. Germline CDR1 and CDR2: SQVTM and ANQGSEA. The CDR3 runs to 19 residues. CDR3 amino acids: CSVRVSTAAGRELIETQYF. In nucleotides, the CDR3 is TGCAGCGTGAGGGTCAGTACCGCGGCTGGGCGGGAGTTGATAGAGACCCAGTACTTC.

For this clone: The sample has other DNA sequences that encode this CDR3 too. This chain connects TRBV5-1 to TRBJ2-2, with D perhaps matching TRBD1 (6 bases). Trimming removed 2 bases at V and 1 base at J, with 6 bases between. The CDR3 has 14 amino acids. CDR1 and CDR2 (germline): SGHRS, YFSETQ. The CDR3 protein is CASSLQGNTGELFF. CDR3 nucleotide sequence: TGCGCCAGCAGCTTACAGGGGAACACCGGGGAGCTGTTTTTT.

The J gene is TRBJ1-5, the V gene TRBV5-1; possibly TRBD1 for D (6 bases). V lost 4 bases and J 1 base, leaving 15 bases between the germline ends. Germline CDR1 is SGHRS and CDR2 is YFSETQ. The CDR3 extends over 16 amino acids. As DNA, the CDR3 is TGCGCCAGCAGCCCAGGGACAATGGGGAGCAATCAGCCCCAGCATTTT. This gives the protein CASSPGTMGSNQPQHF.

This sequence joins TRBV6-5 and TRBJ2-1, with 9 bases identical to TRBD2. Looked up from germline, CDR1 is MNHEY and CDR2 is SVGAGI. The CDR3 has 14 residues. V shed 7 bases and J 7 bases; nucleotides not matched to a gene: 8. The CDR3, as DNA: TGTGCCAGCAAAAGGGCGGGAGGGCGAAATGAGCAGTTCTTC. This sequence encodes CASKRAGGRNEQFF.

A single count supports this clone. This chain joins TRBV6-5 and TRBJ2-5, with 9 bases fitting TRBD1. V was pared by 0 bases and J by 4 bases, with 0 bases of the junction left unmatched. The germline gives CDR1 MNHEY, CDR2 SVGAGI. CDR3 length: 14 residues. The CDR3 nucleotides read TGTGCCAGCAGTTACTCGACAGGGGGAGAGACCCAGTACTTC. Amino acids: CASSYSTGGETQYF.

The sample holds a few counts of this clone. The chain carries TRBV2 and TRBJ1-1; D is possibly TRBD1 (6 bases). Trimming shortened V by 8 bases and J by 5 bases, and 15 bases separated the two germline ends. Germline values: CDR1 SNHLY, CDR2 FYNNEI. The CDR3 length is 13 residues. The CDR3 region has the DNA TGTGCCAGCTCAGGGGAGGTTAAGACTGAAGCTTTCTTT. Its translation: CASSGEVKTEAFF.

The chain links TRBV7-8 to TRBJ2-1; a possible D gene is TRBD2 (5 bases). The CDR3 extends over 15 amino acids. CDR1 is SGHVS, CDR2 FQNEAQ, per germline. V was pared by 4 bases and J by 7 bases, with 17 bases between. CDR3 coding DNA: TGTGCCAGCAGCTGGAACGGACTGGCTTTGAATGAGCAGTTCTTC. The encoded protein is CASSWNGLALNEQFF.

This clone has only one observation. The chain is built from TRBV7-9 and TRBJ2-6, with D possibly being TRBD1 (6 bases). Trimming removed 5 bases at V and 0 bases at J, with 11 bases between. Germline V gives CDR1 SEHNR, CDR2 FQNEAQ (reference sequence). CDR3 length: 16 amino acids. In DNA form, the CDR3 reads TGTGCCAGCAGCGGTCTGGGACACTCTGGGGCCAACGTCCTGACTTTC. This codes for CASSGLGHSGANVLTF.

The rearrangement links TRBV5-1 to TRBJ2-1; 8 bases are a match to TRBD2. The trim removed 4 bases at V and 3 bases at J, leaving 6 bases unmatched. The CDR3 covers 15 residues. Germline V gene sequence: CDR1 SGHRS, CDR2 YFSETQ. CDR3 nucleotides: TGCGCCAGCAGCCCGGGACTAGAATTCTACAATGAGCAGTTCTTC. The encoded protein is CASSPGLEFYNEQFF.

The rearrangement links TRBV5-4 to TRBJ1-2; weak D call: TRBD1 (6 bases). V was trimmed by 0 bases and J by 7 bases, leaving 19 bases between them. CDR1 SGHNT and CDR2 YYREEE come from the germline V gene (reference sequence). The CDR3 runs to 16 residues. The CDR3 coding sequence is TGTGCCAGCAGCTTGGACACGCCACGGGGGCCGTCTGGCTACACCTTC. Protein sequence: CASSLDTPRGPSGYTF.

This clone was observed a single time. The sample carries other DNA sequences with the same CDR3. This sequence joins TRBV6-5 and TRBJ1-1; D gene uncertain. With 2 bases removed from V and 1 base from J, the gap between germline ends came to 5 bases. Germline CDR1 is MNHEY and CDR2 is SVGAGI. There are 13 residues in the CDR3. The CDR3 region is CASSYRPNTEAFF. The CDR3, as DNA: TGTGCCAGCAGTTACAGACCGAACACTGAAGCTTTCTTT.

In DNA form, the CDR3 reads TGTGCCAGCAGTGGAATTAGGGCGAGCTCCTACGAGCAGTACTTC. Translated, it gives CASSGIRASSYEQYF. The genes are TRBV6-1 and TRBJ2-7; D remains unclear. Germline CDR1 and CDR2: MNHNS and SASEGT. CDR3 length: 15 residues. With 4 bases removed from V and 0 bases from J, the gap between germline ends came to 13 bases.

This chain joins TRBV5-6 and TRBJ1-2; a possible D gene is TRBD1 (5 bases). Trimming pared 1 base from V and 3 bases from J, leaving 13 bases between. CDR3 length equals 15 residues. Germline-derived CDR1 and CDR2 are SGHDT and YYEEEE. CDR3 coding DNA: TGTGCCAGCAGCTTGTGGCAGGGTTTGCACTATGGCTACACCTTC. This translates into CASSLWQGLHYGYTF.

This clone was observed a few times. This chain uses TRBV7-9 with TRBJ1-1, with D possibly matching TRBD1 (5 bases). The CDR3 is made up of 13 amino acids. Trimming removed 6 bases at V and 4 bases at J, with 12 bases between. The V gene's germline CDR1 is SEHNR and CDR2 FQNEAQ (reference sequence). The CDR3 DNA reads as TGTGCCAGCAGTTATGACAGTTCCACTGAAGCTTTCTTT. It yields the protein CASSYDSSTEAFF.

This chain links TRBV7-2 with TRBJ1-2, with D uncertain. CDR1 and CDR2 from the germline V gene are SGHTA and FQGNSA. Trimming took 10 bases from V and 0 from J, leaving 12 bases between them. CDR3 length: 13 amino acids. The CDR3 loop is CANLDRANYGYTF. The CDR3 DNA reads as TGTGCCAACTTGGACCGAGCTAACTATGGCTACACCTTC.

This clone was observed a few times. The V gene is TRBV7-7, the J gene TRBJ1-1; D not certain. The V end was cut by 5 bases, the J end by 4 bases, with 11 bases between. Germline values: CDR1 SSHAT, CDR2 FNYEAQ (reference sequence). CDR3 size: 13 residues. CDR3 DNA: TGTGCCAGCAGCCTCTCGCGGGGCACTGAAGCTTTCTTT. This codes for CASSLSRGTEAFF.

The CDR3 DNA is TGTGCCAGCCTTCCGTACCAGGGCGAGCAGTACTTC. Protein: CASLPYQGEQYF. V usage is TRBV2 and J usage is TRBJ2-7; possibly TRBD1 for D (5 bases). Trimming removed 8 bases at V and 6 bases at J, with 14 bases between. Germline assignment: CDR1 SNHLY and CDR2 FYNNEI. The CDR3 loop spans 12 amino acids. Full variable domain (remainder filled in from reference TRBV2 and TRBJ2-7): EPEVTQTPSHQVTQMGQEVILRCVPISNHLYFYWYRQILGQKVEFLVSFYNNEISEKSEIFDDQFSVERPDGSNFTLKIRSTKLEDSAMYFCASLPYQGEQYFGPGTRLTVT.

The gene calls are TRBV5-1 and TRBJ2-7, with 15 nucleotides matching TRBD2. Per the germline V gene, CDR1 is SGHRS and CDR2 is YFSETQ. The junction had 8 bases not matched to a gene; V was cut back by 4 bases and J by 3 bases. CDR3 length equals 17 residues. DNA of the CDR3: TGCGCCAGCAGCCGTGGGACTAGCGGGAGGTACCACTACGAGCAGTACTTC. It specifies CASSRGTSGRYHYEQYF. Looking up the rest from reference TRBV5-1 and TRBJ2-7 gives the full variable domain: KAGVTQTPRYLIKTRGQQVTLSCSPISGHRSVSWYQQTPGQGLQFLFEYFSETQRNKGNFPGRFSGRQFSNSRSEMNVSTLELGDSALYLCASSRGTSGRYHYEQYFGPGTRLTVT.

V gene TRBV14 combines with J gene TRBJ1-4, with D possibly TRBD1 on 6 matching bases. Germline CDR1 and CDR2: SGHDN and FVKESK. The CDR3 runs to 14 residues. Trimming removed 1 base from V and 7 bases from J, with 10 bases in between. The DNA of the CDR3 is TGTGCCAGCAGCCAAGGCAGGGGTGTTGAAAAACTGTTTTTT. It is translated as CASSQGRGVEKLFF.

The rearrangement uses TRBV2 and TRBJ1-1; 9 positions match TRBD1. This CDR3 region has 15 residues. Germline V gene data show CDR1 as SNHLY and CDR2 as FYNNEI. V lost 5 bases to trimming and J lost 2 bases; unmatched junction nucleotides: 6. Written as DNA, the CDR3 is TGTGCCAGCAGTCTCCAGGGACAGGGAAACACTGAAGCTTTCTTT. Translated: CASSLQGQGNTEAFF.

The J gene is TRBJ1-3, the V gene TRBV2; no definite D call. V was shortened by 6 bases and J by 2 bases, with 8 bases between the two germline ends. CDR1 SNHLY and CDR2 FYNNEI come from the germline V gene. This CDR3 region has 13 residues. CDR3 DNA: TGTGCCAGCAGGGAGGGAGCTGGAAACACCATATATTTT. Its translation: CASREGAGNTIYF.

This clone was counted a few times. Other DNA sequences in this specimen translate into the identical CDR3. The V and J genes are TRBV9 and TRBJ1-5, with D possibly TRBD1 on 5 matching bases. Germline V CDR1 and CDR2: SGDLS, YYNGEE. V lost 2 bases and J lost 7, with 13 bases in between. This CDR3 is 14 amino acids long. DNA of the CDR3: TGTGCCAGCAGCGTTGGGACGGCGGGACAGCCCCAGCATTTT. Translating gives CASSVGTAGQPQHF.